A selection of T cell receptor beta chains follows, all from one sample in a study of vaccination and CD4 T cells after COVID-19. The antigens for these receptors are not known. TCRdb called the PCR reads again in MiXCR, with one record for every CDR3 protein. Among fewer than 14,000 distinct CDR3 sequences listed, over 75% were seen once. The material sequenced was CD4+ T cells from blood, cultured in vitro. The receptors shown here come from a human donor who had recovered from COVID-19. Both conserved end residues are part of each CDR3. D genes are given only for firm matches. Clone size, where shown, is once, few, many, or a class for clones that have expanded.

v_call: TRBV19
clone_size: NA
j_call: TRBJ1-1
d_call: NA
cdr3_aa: CASSLTGQTEAFF
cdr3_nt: TGTGCCAGTAGTCTTACAGGTCAGACTGAAGCTTTCTTT

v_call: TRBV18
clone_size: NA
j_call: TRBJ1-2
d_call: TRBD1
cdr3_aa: CASSPGTGAGGYTF
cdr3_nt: TGTGCCAGCTCACCCGGGACAGGGGCTGGCGGCTACACCTTC

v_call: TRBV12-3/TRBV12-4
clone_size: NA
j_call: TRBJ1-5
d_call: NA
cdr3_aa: CASSLQKGGLGFQPQHF
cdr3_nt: TGTGCCAGCAGTCTGCAAAAGGGGGGCTTGGGGTTTCAGCCCCAGCATTTT

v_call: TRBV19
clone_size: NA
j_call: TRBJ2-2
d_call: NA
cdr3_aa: CASSRRLLVANTGELFF
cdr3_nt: TGTGCCAGTAGTAGGAGACTGCTCGTCGCGAACACCGGGGAGCTGTTTTTT

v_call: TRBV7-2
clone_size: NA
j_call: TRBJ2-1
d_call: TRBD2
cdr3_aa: CASSLAGTSGYNEQFF
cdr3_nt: TGTGCCAGCAGCTTAGCCGGGACTAGCGGCTACAATGAGCAGTTCTTC

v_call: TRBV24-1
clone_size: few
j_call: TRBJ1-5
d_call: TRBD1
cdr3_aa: CATSDSDRAGKPQHF
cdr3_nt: TGTGCCACCAGTGATTCGGACAGGGCCGGAAAGCCCCAGCATTTT

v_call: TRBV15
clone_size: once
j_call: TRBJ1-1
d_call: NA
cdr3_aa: CATSRGGAGGRSTEAFF
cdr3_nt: TGTGCCACCAGCAGAGGGGGGGCTGGGGGTAGGAGCACTGAAGCTTTCTTT

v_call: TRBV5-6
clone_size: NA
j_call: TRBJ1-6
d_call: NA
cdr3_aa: CASSGGLASSYNSPLHF
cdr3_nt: TGTGCCAGCAGCGGGGGACTGGCGAGCTCCTATAATTCACCCCTCCACTTT

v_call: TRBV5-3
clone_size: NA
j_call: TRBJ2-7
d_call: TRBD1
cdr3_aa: CARSLEGDRRYEQYF
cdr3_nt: TGTGCCAGAAGCTTGGAAGGGGACAGACGTTACGAGCAGTACTTC

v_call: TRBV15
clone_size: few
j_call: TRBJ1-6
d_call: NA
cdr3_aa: CATSPMGEWDIGSPLHF
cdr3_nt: TGTGCCACCAGCCCCATGGGTGAGTGGGACATCGGGTCACCCCTCCACTTT

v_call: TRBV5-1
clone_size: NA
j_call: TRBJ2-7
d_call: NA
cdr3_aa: CASSLDVVSYEQYF
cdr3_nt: TGCGCCAGCAGCTTGGATGTAGTGTCCTACGAGCAGTACTTC

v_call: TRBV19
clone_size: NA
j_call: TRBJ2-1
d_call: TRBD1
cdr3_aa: CASRILGDRAGLGEQFF
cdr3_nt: TGTGCCAGTAGAATACTCGGGGACAGGGCAGGGCTTGGTGAGCAGTTCTTC

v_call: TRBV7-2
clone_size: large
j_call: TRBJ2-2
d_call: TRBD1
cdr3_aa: CASSLGGQGNTGELFF
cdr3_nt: TGTGCCAGCAGCTTAGGAGGACAGGGGAACACCGGGGAGCTGTTTTTT

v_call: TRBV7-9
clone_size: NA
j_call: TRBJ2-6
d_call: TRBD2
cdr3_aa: CASSLARGAGANVLTF
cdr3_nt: TGTGCCAGCAGCTTAGCGCGGGGGGCAGGGGCCAACGTCCTGACTTTC

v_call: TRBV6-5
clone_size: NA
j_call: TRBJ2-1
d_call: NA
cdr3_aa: CASSYGIGGNEQFF
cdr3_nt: TGTGCCAGCAGTTACGGGATCGGCGGGAATGAGCAGTTCTTC

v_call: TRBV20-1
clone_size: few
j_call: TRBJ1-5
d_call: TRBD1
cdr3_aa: CSARAGTGAYQPQHF
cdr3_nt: TGCAGTGCTAGAGCCGGGACAGGGGCATATCAGCCCCAGCATTTT

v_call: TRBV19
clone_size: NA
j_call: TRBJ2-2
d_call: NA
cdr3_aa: CASSILHANTGELFF
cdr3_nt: TGTGCCAGTAGTATCCTCCACGCGAACACCGGGGAGCTGTTTTTT

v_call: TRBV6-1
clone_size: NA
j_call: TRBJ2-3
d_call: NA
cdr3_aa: CASSLLRGRSTDTQYF
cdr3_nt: TGTGCCAGCAGCCTACTCCGAGGCCGTAGCACAGATACGCAGTATTTT

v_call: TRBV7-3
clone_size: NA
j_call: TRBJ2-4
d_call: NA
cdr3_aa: CASSAGNIQYF
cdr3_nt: TGTGCCAGCAGCGCGGGGAACATTCAGTACTTC

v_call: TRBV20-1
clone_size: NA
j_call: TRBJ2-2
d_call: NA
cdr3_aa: CSASLGGELFF
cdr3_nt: TGCAGTGCCTCCCTGGGCGGGGAGCTGTTTTTT

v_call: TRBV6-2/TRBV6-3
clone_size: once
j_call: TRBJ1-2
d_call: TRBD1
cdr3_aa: CASSYPNRGRIYGYTF
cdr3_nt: TGTGCCAGCAGTTACCCCAACAGGGGGCGCATCTATGGCTACACCTTC

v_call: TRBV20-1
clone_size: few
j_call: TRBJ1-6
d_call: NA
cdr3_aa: CSARDGRRGDSPLHF
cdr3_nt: TGCAGTGCTAGAGATGGTCGCAGGGGAGATTCACCCCTCCACTTT

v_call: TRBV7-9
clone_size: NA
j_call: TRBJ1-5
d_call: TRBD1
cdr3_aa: CASSSANQGAPGQPQHF
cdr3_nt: TGTGCCAGCAGCTCGGCGAACCAGGGGGCGCCGGGTCAGCCCCAGCATTTT

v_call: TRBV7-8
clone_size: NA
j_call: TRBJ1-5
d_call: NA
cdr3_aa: CASSLGRQGHQPQHF
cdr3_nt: TGTGCCAGCAGCTTGGGTCGGCAGGGTCATCAGCCCCAGCATTTT